A selection of T cell receptor beta chains follows, all from one sample in a study of blood T cell repertoires in COVID-19. Produced via immunoSEQ multiplex PCR; TCRdb's table is partial and in-frame only. The sample lists about 140,000 clones, 85% to 90% seen once, with approximately 9.9% in the top ten. Sequencing input: peripheral blood. Receptors were obtained from a woman aged 80 or over with acute or convalescent COVID-19. The conserved cysteine and the conserved F or W are not part of the CDR3 here. D genes are given only for firm matches.

d_call | v_call | cdr3_aa
. | TRBV11-2 | ASSRGGSAGTAEAF
. | TRBV6-5 | ASSYGRSSYNSPLH
. | TRBV9 | ASSVGQVNNSPLH
. | TRBV6-6 | ASSLQLSSTDTQY
TRBD2 | TRBV2 | ASIQAGVHNEQF
. | TRBV4-3 | ASSQDWTSSYNEQF
TRBD1 | TRBV5-1 | ASSWTGEANYGYT
. | TRBV28 | ASSLPGGSPGNTIY
TRBD2 | TRBV6-5 | ASGRNSGETYEQY
TRBD1 | TRBV6-5 | ASSSGQGTMNTEAF
. | TRBV5-1 | ASSSEGAEGYT
TRBD1 | TRBV19 | ASSLQGAGVNQPQH
. | TRBV7-8 | ASSFTGTLGEQF
TRBD1 | TRBV25-1 | ASREQGSTEAF
. | TRBV28 | ASSFLGSGNQPQH
TRBD1 | TRBV30 | AWSRDRGLYEQY
TRBD1 | TRBV11-1 | ASSLGRQGVSAF
TRBD1 | TRBV6-5 | ASRAGTGSNQPQH
TRBD1 | TRBV7-9 | ASSPPGTGTVNTGELF
TRBD2 | TRBV7-2 | ASSLATSGGEDEQF
. | TRBV7-9 | ASSSMGRAGGAF
. | TRBV7-3 | ASSLTLGGTAKAF
TRBD2 | TRBV6-4 | ASSRNSGGSEQF
TRBD2 | TRBV5-1 | ASTTSGGEDTQY
. | TRBV2 | ASSEKSRLSEAF
TRBD2 | TRBV18 | ASSLGLALYNEQF
. | TRBV5-4 | ASSLGGRSDTQY
TRBD2 | TRBV6-6 | ASSYPDGGGKYEQY
. | TRBV18 | ASSPPSGHASSGNTIY
. | TRBV5-5 | ASSLVGSQPQH
. | TRBV7-9 | ASSLRDTFPNTGELF
. | TRBV18 | ASSPGQGRVGNTIY
. | TRBV6-6 | ASIPASGQLNYGYT
TRBD2 | TRBV18 | ASSPRGETQY